The entry below gives a single TCR beta chain sequence along with its context. Primers included in the PCR were 60 Vbeta and 13 Jbeta primers. The assay was immunoSEQ multiplex PCR, and TCRdb's table has in-frame clones only and misses some. Altogether around 140,000 clones are present, around 90% being singletons, with the ten largest covering more than 0.5%. This entry belongs to a study of cytomegalovirus exposure and HLA in healthy donors. This receptor was obtained from a woman aged 35 to 49 in good health and CMV-seronegative. Sample: PBMCs.

The CDR3 loop reads CASSLQGTYNEQFF. The CDR3 DNA is TGTGCCAGCAGCTTACAGGGCACCTACAATGAGCAGTTCTTC. V and J are TRBV7-6 and TRBJ2-1; a weak D match, TRBD1 (5 bases). This CDR3 region has 14 residues. Per germline, CDR1 SGHVS and CDR2 FNYEAQ. V was trimmed by 2 bases and J by 2 bases, leaving 7 bases between them. The full variable domain, completed using reference TRBV7-6 and TRBJ2-1, is GAGVSQSPRYKVTKRGQDVALRCDPISGHVSLYWYRQALGQGPEFLTYFNYEAQQDKSGLPNDRFSAERPEGSISTLTIQRTEQRDSAMYRCASSLQGTYNEQFFGPGTRLTVL.